The 20 T cell receptor beta chains reported below all come from one sample, sequenced in a study of CD8 T cells in ankylosing spondylitis. General study findings and limits: Seemingly characteristic of ankylosing spondylitis blood was a TCR beta motif consisting of eight highly homologous variants.

Which antigens these TCRs recognize remains unknown. TCRdb itself ran the 5' RACE reads through MiXCR, one entry per CDR3 protein. The repertoire has about 540,000 distinct CDR3 sequences, approximately 11% of them found once; the top ten carry approximately 7%. The sequenced sample was blood, either unsorted or a sorted T cell fraction (not recorded which). The receptors originated from a male donor with ankylosing spondylitis.

The table lists this clonotype with many counts. At one of its ends the junction is not consistent with the germline gene, which may arise from a read error. The rearrangement uses TRBV12-3 or TRBV12-4 and TRBJ2-1; possibly TRBD2 for D (5 bases). The CDR3 has 20 residues. The CDR3: CASSLVPNRQLGLSYNEQFF. The CDR3, as DNA: TGTGCCAGCAGCTTAGTACCCAACCGCCAGCTCGGACTCTCCTACAATGAGCAGTTCTTC.

The chain carries TRBV4-1 and TRBJ1-4; D gene uncertain. The V end lost 1 base, the J end lost 5 bases, and 14 bases lay between the germline ends. Germline assignment: CDR1 MGHRA and CDR2 YSYEKL. The CDR3 covers 16 residues. CDR3 DNA sequence: TGCGCCAGCAGCCAAGGACCTGGCCCCAAAAATGAAAAACTGTTTTTT. Its protein product is CASSQGPGPKNEKLFF.

This clonotype was observed a handful of times. The CDR3 DNA is TGTGCCAGCAGTTACCACAGGAACTCTAGCGGGAGTTCCTTCTACGAGCAGTACTTC. Protein product: CASSYHRNSSGSSFYEQYF. V and J are TRBV6-2 or TRBV6-3 and TRBJ2-7; 10 bases map to TRBD2. The germline CDR1 and CDR2 sequences are MNHEY and SVGEGT. V lost 2 bases to trimming and J lost 3 bases; unmatched junction nucleotides: 16. The CDR3 length is 19 residues.

This clonotype was recorded a few times. This sequence joins TRBV5-1 and TRBJ2-7; 7 bases map to TRBD1. The germline gives CDR1 SGHRS, CDR2 YFSETQ. The V gene end was trimmed by 3 bases and the J gene end by 0 bases; junction bases not matched to a gene: 12. The CDR3 contains 17 residues. CDR3 coding DNA: TGCGCCAGCAGCTATCCCCGGGACAGTCCTTTCTCCTACGAGCAGTACTTC. The encoded protein is CASSYPRDSPFSYEQYF.

The rearrangement joins TRBV20-1 to TRBJ2-5; D may be TRBD1 (5 bases). This CDR3 contains 14 residues. V gave up 6 bases and J gave up 0 bases, with 14 bases separating them. The V gene's germline CDR1 is DFQATT and CDR2 SNEGSKA (reference sequence). The CDR3 nucleotides read TGCAGTGCGAAGAGGCAGGGTTACCAAGAGACCCAGTACTTC. Translated, it gives CSAKRQGYQETQYF.

The J gene is TRBJ1-4, the V gene TRBV5-1; D is perhaps TRBD1 (5 bases). Looked up from germline, CDR1 is SGHRS and CDR2 is YFSETQ. CDR3 size: 16 residues. Trimming left V 5 bases short and J 0 bases short, with 14 bases between. The CDR3: CASSMDTVSTNEKLFF. CDR3 coding DNA: TGCGCCAGCAGTATGGACACAGTCTCAACTAATGAAAAACTGTTTTTT.

The V call is TRBV29-1, the J call TRBJ2-3; 11 positions agree with TRBD2. CDR3 length: 15 residues. Germline CDR1 reads SQVTM; CDR2 reads ANQGSEA. The V gene end was trimmed by 6 bases and the J gene end by 3 bases; junction bases not matched to a gene: 8. CDR3 DNA sequence: TGCAGCGTGCGACTAGCGGGATATTCTACAGATACGCAGTATTTT. It specifies CSVRLAGYSTDTQYF.

The CDR3 here is CASRLGTASNEKLFF. The DNA of the CDR3 is TGTGCCAGCAGGCTAGGGACTGCTTCTAATGAAAAACTGTTTTTT. The chain joins TRBV12-3 or TRBV12-4 to TRBJ1-4; a weak D match, TRBD1 (5 bases). The germline V and J ends were trimmed by 6 bases and 3 bases, with 14 bases remaining between them. The CDR3 is 15 residues long.

At least ten counts were recorded for this clonotype. The chain employs TRBV7-2 and TRBJ1-5; no definite D call. The CDR3 has 12 residues. With 1 base removed from V and 3 bases from J, the gap between germline ends came to 1 base. Germline CDR1 is SGHTA and CDR2 is FQGNSA. CDR3 coding DNA: TGTGCCAGCAGCTTAGTCAATCAGCCCCAGCATTTT. Protein sequence: CASSLVNQPQHF. The variable domain in full, completed from reference TRBV7-2 and TRBJ1-5, reads GAGVSQSPSNKVTEKGKDVELRCDPISGHTALYWYRQSLGQGLEFLIYFQGNSAPDKSGLPSDRFSAERTGGSVSTLTIQRTQQEDSAVYLCASSLVNQPQHFGDGTRLSIL.

This clonotype was counted only a few times. The chain combines TRBV20-1 with TRBJ2-1; D not resolved. Germline V CDR1 and CDR2: DFQATT, SNEGSKA (reference sequence). This CDR3 is 12 amino acids long. The V end was cut by 7 bases, the J end by 1 base, with 8 bases between. The CDR3 is CSVRRSYNEQFF. CDR3 nucleotide sequence: TGCAGTGTGAGGCGTTCCTACAATGAGCAGTTCTTC.

This clonotype was seen only a few times. The rearrangement uses TRBV10-2 and TRBJ1-5; 9 nucleotides agree with TRBD1. The CDR3 spans 13 residues. With 3 bases clipped from V and 11 bases from J, the junction kept 5 bases outside the gene matches. The germline gives CDR1 WSHSY, CDR2 SAAADI. The CDR3 nucleotides are TGCGCCAGCAGTGACCCAGACAGGGGGGCCCAGCATTTT. The encoded protein is CASSDPDRGAQHF.

This clonotype was found many times. The chain uses TRBV25-1 and TRBJ2-2, with 9 positions matching TRBD1. Germline V CDR1 and CDR2: MGHDK, SYGVNS. This CDR3 has 14 residues. Unmatched junction bases numbered 4, after V lost 6 bases and J lost 5 bases. As DNA, the CDR3 is TGTGCCAGCAGCGGGACAGGGTGGACCGGGGAGCTGTTTTTT. Translation gives CASSGTGWTGELFF.

The gene calls are TRBV11-2 and TRBJ1-1, with D unresolved. V lost 3 bases and J 4 bases, leaving 12 bases between the germline ends. Germline V lookup: CDR1 SGHAT, CDR2 FQNNGV. The CDR3 extends over 14 amino acids. In DNA form, the CDR3 reads TGTGCCAGCAGCTTCGGGCTAGAAATCACTGAAGCTTTCTTT. It codes for CASSFGLEITEAFF. Supplemented by reference TRBV11-2 and TRBJ1-1, the full variable domain reads EAGVAQSPRYKIIEKRQSVAFWCNPISGHATLYWYQQILGQGPKLLIQFQNNGVVDDSQLPKDRFSAERLKGVDSTLKIQPAKLEDSAVYLCASSFGLEITEAFFGQGTRLTVV.

This clonotype was seen a handful of times. This chain links TRBV10-3 with TRBJ2-1; no definite D call. This CDR3 region has 11 residues. Germline V CDR1 and CDR2: ENHRY, SYGVKD. V lost 7 bases to trimming and J lost 4 bases, with 5 bases between them. CDR3 coding DNA: TGTGCCATCAAAGTTTACAATGAGCAGTTCTTC. Translating gives CAIKVYNEQFF.

The gene calls are TRBV12-5 and TRBJ1-2, with 7 bases identical to TRBD1. Germline CDR1 and CDR2: LGHNT and FRNRAP. V trimming: 1 base; J trimming: 8 bases; junction bases outside the gene matches: 4. The CDR3 sequence is 13 residues long. CDR3 nucleotide sequence: TGTGCTAGTGGTTTGGCCCAGGGGGAAGGCTACACCTTC. Its protein is CASGLAQGEGYTF.

V gene TRBV5-1 combines with J gene TRBJ2-5; D might be TRBD2 (5 bases). CDR1 and CDR2 (germline): SGHRS, YFSETQ. The CDR3 runs to 15 residues. V was clipped by 1 base and J by 5 bases, with 15 bases between them. The CDR3 region has the DNA TGCGCCAGCAGCTTGTGGCTAGCCGTCCCGGAGACCCAGTACTTC. It codes for CASSLWLAVPETQYF.

This clonotype was counted a few times. This sequence joins TRBV11-1 and TRBJ2-7; perhaps TRBD2 as D (5 bases). Germline CDR1 is SGHAT and CDR2 is FQDESV (reference sequence). Trimming cost V 4 bases and J 1 base, with 23 bases left between them. This CDR3 contains 18 residues. CDR3: CASSSLDGSRVVSYEQYF. The CDR3 coding sequence is TGTGCCAGCAGCTCATTAGATGGGTCGCGGGTAGTTTCCTACGAGCAGTACTTC. The variable domain in full, completed from reference TRBV11-1 and TRBJ2-7, reads EAEVAQSPRYKITEKSQAVAFWCDPISGHATLYWYRQILGQGPELLVQFQDESVVDDSQLPKDRFSAERLKGVDSTLKIQPAELGDSAMYLCASSSLDGSRVVSYEQYFGPGTRLTVT.

This clonotype was seen ten or more times. The V gene is TRBV12-3 or TRBV12-4, the J gene TRBJ2-3; D possibly corresponds to TRBD2 (6 bases). The CDR3 contains 15 residues. Trimming left V 3 bases short and J 2 bases short, with 12 bases between. This CDR3 reads CASSFSGGFTDTQYF. The CDR3 bases are TGTGCCAGCAGTTTTAGTGGGGGGTTCACAGATACGCAGTATTTT.

The chain employs TRBV3-1 and TRBJ1-5; D unclear. The CDR3 has 16 residues. Germline values: CDR1 LGHDT, CDR2 YNNKEL (reference sequence). Trimming removed 0 bases from V and 1 base from J, with 10 bases in between. CDR3 sequence (DNA): TGTGCCAGCAGCCAAGATGGCGCAGACAGCAATCAGCCCCAGCATTTT. Its translation is CASSQDGADSNQPQHF.

The chain joins TRBV7-2 to TRBJ2-5; the match to TRBD2 covers 16 bases. The germline V gene encodes CDR1 SGHTA and CDR2 FQGNSA. The J segment lost 7 bases and the V segment lost 5 bases, leaving 4 bases of the junction unmatched. The CDR3 has 15 residues. The CDR3 loop is CASSTGLAGGGTQYF. The CDR3 DNA reads TGTGCCAGCAGCACGGGACTAGCGGGAGGGGGGACCCAGTACTTC. Full variable domain (remainder filled in from reference TRBV7-2 and TRBJ2-5): GAGVSQSPSNKVTEKGKDVELRCDPISGHTALYWYRQSLGQGLEFLIYFQGNSAPDKSGLPSDRFSAERTGGSVSTLTIQRTQQEDSAVYLCASSTGLAGGGTQYFGPGTRLLVL.